This is a list of T cell receptor beta chains from one sample in a study of blood T cell repertoires in COVID-19. Generated by immunoSEQ multiplex PCR, the TCRdb table keeps only in-frame clones and is missing some. The sample has about 210,000 clones, under 90% seen once. The sample consisted of PBMCs or T cells enriched from blood (not recorded which). All receptors derive from a woman in her forties or fifties with acute COVID-19. The CDR3 runs from the conserved cysteine through the conserved F or W. The D gene is left open where the match is weak. Clone size appears in some rows only: once, few, many, or a class for an expanded clone.

CDR3nt	CDR3aa	v_gene	j_gene	abundance	d_gene
TGTGCCAGCAGTTCCTCCCAGCTAGCGGGTTCCTACGAGCAGTACTTC	CASSSSQLAGSYEQYF	TRBV6-2/TRBV6-3	TRBJ2-7	-	TRBD2
TGTGCCAGCAGCCAAGCTTATCTGGGACAGGGACTTGGTGATTCACCCCTCCACTTT	CASSQAYLGQGLGDSPLHF	TRBV3-1/TRBV3-2	TRBJ1-6	-	TRBD1
TGTGCCAGCAACCCTTACACAGGGGGCTTCTTCTACGAGCAGTACTTC	CASNPYTGGFFYEQYF	TRBV21-1	TRBJ2-7	-	-
TGCGCCAGCAGCTTGGTTGGGACTAGCTCCTACAATGAGCAGTTCTTC	CASSLVGTSSYNEQFF	TRBV5-1	TRBJ2-1	-	TRBD2
TGTGCCTGGAGTGTACTAGCGGGAGTGTCTTACCGCCAAGAGACCCAGTACTTC	CAWSVLAGVSYRQETQYF	TRBV30	TRBJ2-5	-	TRBD2
TGTGCCAGCAGTCGCTCTAACCTAGCCAAAAACATTCAGTACTTC	CASSRSNLAKNIQYF	TRBV28	TRBJ2-4	few	-
TGTGCCAGCAGCCCGCAATCAAACGCCGGGAAGCCAGATACGCAGTATTTT	CASSPQSNAGKPDTQYF	TRBV4-2	TRBJ2-3	-	-
TGCGCCAGCAGCTGGGGACAGGGGGCCTCCTACGAGCAGTACTTC	CASSWGQGASYEQYF	TRBV5-1	TRBJ2-7	-	TRBD1
TGTGCCAGTAGTAGGGGACAGCTGAACACTGAAGCTTTCTTT	CASSRGQLNTEAFF	TRBV19	TRBJ1-1	-	TRBD1
TGTGCCAGCAGGGGACAGGGTGTAAGGGATACGCAGTATTTT	CASRGQGVRDTQYF	TRBV2	TRBJ2-3	-	TRBD1
TGTGCCAGCAGGATTGAGATTGCGGAGACCCAGTACTTC	CASRIEIAETQYF	TRBV2	TRBJ2-5	-	-
TGTGCCAGCAGTTACTCGTTAGTAGCTAGCACAGATACGCAGTATTTT	CASSYSLVASTDTQYF	TRBV6-2/TRBV6-3	TRBJ2-3	-	-
TGCGCCAGCAGCCCGCGGCAGGGGAACTATGGCTACACCTTC	CASSPRQGNYGYTF	TRBV5-1	TRBJ1-2	-	-
TGTGCCAGCAGTGGAAGGGGGAGCGGCAATCAGCCCCAGCATTTT	CASSGRGSGNQPQHF	TRBV28	TRBJ1-5	-	-
TGTGCCAGCAGTAACCAGGGGGCTAATGAAAAACTGTTTTTT	CASSNQGANEKLFF	TRBV7-6	TRBJ1-4	once	TRBD1
TGTGCCACCAGCAGACCGGGACAGTCTGAAGCTTTCTTT	CATSRPGQSEAFF	TRBV15	TRBJ1-1	-	TRBD1
TGTGCCAGCAGCCCGGCCGGGACAGGGAACGAGCAGTACTTC	CASSPAGTGNEQYF	TRBV7-2	TRBJ2-7	-	TRBD1
TGTGCCAGTAGTACTCCGACAGGGATAATGGGCCAAGAGACCCAGTACTTC	CASSTPTGIMGQETQYF	TRBV19	TRBJ2-5	-	TRBD1
TGTGCCACCACTACGACCTCCTACAATGAGCAGTTCTTC	CATTTTSYNEQFF	TRBV12-3/TRBV12-4	TRBJ2-1	-	-
TGTGCCAGCAGCCCCCTCCTAGGCGAGCAGTACTTC	CASSPLLGEQYF	TRBV7-8	TRBJ2-7	-	-
TGTGCCAGCAGCCAATCAAGTTGGGGGCTCTCTGAAGCTTTCTTT	CASSQSSWGLSEAFF	TRBV16	TRBJ1-1	-	-
TGTGCCAGCAGACGTAAAATTGGGAGGGGAAACACCATATATTTT	CASRRKIGRGNTIYF	TRBV7-9	TRBJ1-3	-	-
TGTGCCTGGTCCCTCTCCGGGGCAGGGGTCAATCAGCCCCAGCATTTT	CAWSLSGAGVNQPQHF	TRBV30	TRBJ1-5	few	-
TGTGCCAGCAGTTCTAAGCTATTTGCGGGAAATGAGCAGTTCTTC	CASSSKLFAGNEQFF	TRBV27	TRBJ2-1	-	-
TGTGCCAGCAGTAAACTAGCGGGTTCGAACACCGGGGAGCTGTTTTTT	CASSKLAGSNTGELFF	TRBV2	TRBJ2-2	once	TRBD2
TGTGCCAGCAGTCCACATAGTACAGGGGAAGCTTTCTTT	CASSPHSTGEAFF	TRBV28	TRBJ1-1	-	-
TGCGCCAGCACCATTAACAGCGGGAGGACGGAGACCCAGTACTTC	CASTINSGRTETQYF	TRBV5-1	TRBJ2-5	-	TRBD2
TGTGCCAGCAGGAAGGAGGGCGCTCGGAACAGGGGAGAGACCCAGTACTTC	CASRKEGARNRGETQYF	TRBV28	TRBJ2-5	few	-
TGTGCCAGCAGCTTAGAAACTTTCCGGGACAGTAGCAATCAGCCCCAGCATTTT	CASSLETFRDSSNQPQHF	TRBV7-9	TRBJ1-5	-	TRBD1
TGTGCCAGCAGCGTAGCCGGCACAGATACGCAGTATTTT	CASSVAGTDTQYF	TRBV9	TRBJ2-3	-	-
TGTGCCAGCAGCCCGGACAGTACCTACGAGCAGTACTTC	CASSPDSTYEQYF	TRBV7-3	TRBJ2-7	-	-
TGTGCCAGCAGTGAAGCGCTTCGGGGCTACACCTTC	CASSEALRGYTF	TRBV2	TRBJ1-2	once	-
TGTGCCAGCAGCCTACGGAGTTCAGGAAACACCATATATTTT	CASSLRSSGNTIYF	TRBV3-1/TRBV3-2	TRBJ1-3	-	-
TGTGCCAGCGGCGTAGCGGTCCCCGGGGAGCTGTTTTTT	CASGVAVPGELFF	TRBV2	TRBJ2-2	-	-
TGCGCCAGCAGCCAAGTTCTTGGACTAGCTCCTGAGACCCAGTACTTC	CASSQVLGLAPETQYF	TRBV4-1	TRBJ2-5	once	TRBD2
TGTGCCAGCAGCCCCGTCTATGGACAGGGAAGGGGGTCCTATAATTCACCCCTCCACTTT	CASSPVYGQGRGSYNSPLHF	TRBV13	TRBJ1-6	-	TRBD1
TGCAGTGCTCCTTCTTTTGGGGAGCTGTTTTTT	CSAPSFGELFF	TRBV20-1	TRBJ2-2	-	-
TGTGCCTGCCAGGGTCAGATGAGCAATCAGCCCCAGCATTTT	CACQGQMSNQPQHF	TRBV30	TRBJ1-5	-	-
TGTGCCAGCAGTGGACTCCTGATGAACACTGAAGCTTTCTTT	CASSGLLMNTEAFF	TRBV2	TRBJ1-1	-	-
TGTGCCAGTAGAAGACAGGGGAAGTCGGATACGCAGTATTTT	CASRRQGKSDTQYF	TRBV19	TRBJ2-3	-	TRBD1
TGCAGCGTCCGAGGGACTTTCCGTGAGCAGTTCTTC	CSVRGTFREQFF	TRBV29-1	TRBJ2-1	few	-
TGTGCCAGCAGCTACAGGTACCAAGAGACCCAGTACTTC	CASSYRYQETQYF	TRBV7-2	TRBJ2-5	-	-
TGTGCCAGCAGTTACTCGGATCTGGCGGGGGGGTCATTCTCCTACGAGCAGTACTTC	CASSYSDLAGGSFSYEQYF	TRBV6-2/TRBV6-3	TRBJ2-7	-	TRBD2
TGTGCCAGCAGCTCCCAGGGGGATCGTAGCGAAGCTTTCTTT	CASSSQGDRSEAFF	TRBV7-9	TRBJ1-1	few	TRBD1